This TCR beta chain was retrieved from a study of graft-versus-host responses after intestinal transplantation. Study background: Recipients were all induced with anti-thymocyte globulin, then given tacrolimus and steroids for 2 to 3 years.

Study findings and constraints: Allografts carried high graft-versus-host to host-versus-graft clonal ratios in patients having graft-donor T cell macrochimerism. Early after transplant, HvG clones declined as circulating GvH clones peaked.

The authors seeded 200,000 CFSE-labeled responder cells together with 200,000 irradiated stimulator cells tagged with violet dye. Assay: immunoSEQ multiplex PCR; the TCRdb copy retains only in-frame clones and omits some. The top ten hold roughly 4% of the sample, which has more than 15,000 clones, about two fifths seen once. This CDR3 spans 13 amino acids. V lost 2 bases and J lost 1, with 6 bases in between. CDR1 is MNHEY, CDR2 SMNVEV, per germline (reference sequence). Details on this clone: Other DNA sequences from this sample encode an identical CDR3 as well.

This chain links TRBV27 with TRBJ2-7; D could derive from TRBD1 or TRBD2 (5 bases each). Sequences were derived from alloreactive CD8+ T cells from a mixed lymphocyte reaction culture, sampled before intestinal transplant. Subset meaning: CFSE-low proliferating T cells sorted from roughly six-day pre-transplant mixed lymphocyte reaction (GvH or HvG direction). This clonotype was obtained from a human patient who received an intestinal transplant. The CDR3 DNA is TGTGCCAGCAGTTTAGGGGGATCCTACGAGCAGTACTTC. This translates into CASSLGGSYEQYF.